The 7 T cell receptor beta chains below come from one sample, sequenced in a study of T-cell memory formation after mild COVID-19. TCRdb used MiXCR to reprocess the 5' RACE reads, holding one entry per CDR3 protein. This repertoire shows fewer than 50,000 distinct CDR3 sequences, around 12% found once; its top ten account for around 24%. The sample taken for sequencing was PBMCs or a T cell subset sorted from them (not recorded which). The receptors derive from a man aged 18 to 30 who had mild COVID-19 (a few samples of this study predate the infection). Cell type and time point are not known.

The chain links TRBV20-1 to TRBJ1-1, with TRBD1 matching 7 bases. The CDR3 spans 12 residues. Trimming removed 4 bases from V and 3 bases from J; junction bases left unmatched: 2. The V gene's germline CDR1 is DFQATT and CDR2 SNEGSKA (reference sequence). The CDR3 region is CSANTGDTEAFF. The CDR3 DNA reads as TGCAGTGCTAACACAGGGGACACTGAAGCTTTCTTT.

The chain combines TRBV7-2 with TRBJ2-2, with D possibly matching TRBD2 (6 bases). V was cut by 5 bases and J by 3 bases, with 10 bases left in between. The length of the CDR3 is 14 residues. CDR1 is SGHTA, CDR2 FQGNSA, per germline. The CDR3, as DNA: TGTGCCAGCAGCAATCGGAGGGACACCGGGGAGCTGTTTTTT. This sequence encodes CASSNRRDTGELFF.

The V gene is TRBV28, the J gene TRBJ1-5, with TRBD1 as a possible D gene (5 bases). Germline assignment: CDR1 MDHEN and CDR2 SYDVKM. Trimming left V 11 bases short and J 7 bases short, with 18 bases between. This CDR3 has 13 residues. The CDR3 sequence is CAVRGVSEQPQHF. The CDR3 coding sequence is TGTGCCGTTAGAGGGGTTTCAGAACAGCCCCAGCATTTT.

This chain links TRBV7-9 with TRBJ1-5; the D is unclear. This CDR3 comprises 14 residues. The germline gives CDR1 SEHNR, CDR2 FQNEAQ (reference sequence). The V end was cut by 5 bases, the J end by 7 bases, with 15 bases between. The CDR3 nucleotides read TGTGCCAGCAGCCCCATTGGGCCCCCGCAGCCCCAGCATTTT. The encoded protein is CASSPIGPPQPQHF.

This clonotype occurred a few times. V gene TRBV5-4 combines with J gene TRBJ2-2; D is unresolved. The CDR3 spans 18 residues. Germline loops: CDR1 SGHNT, CDR2 YYREEE (reference sequence). V gave up 4 bases and J gave up 1 base, with 20 bases separating them. The CDR3 reads CASSSLWTDWRNTGELFF. In DNA form, the CDR3 reads TGTGCCAGCAGCAGTCTGTGGACGGATTGGAGGAACACCGGGGAGCTGTTTTTT.

This clonotype was recorded a few times. The chain is built from TRBV12-3 or TRBV12-4 and TRBJ1-4, with D tentatively TRBD1 (5 bases). The length of the CDR3 is 13 residues. The germline V and J ends were trimmed by 6 bases and 3 bases, with 8 bases remaining between them. The CDR3 DNA sequence: TGTGCCAGCAGGTCGGGGCCTAATGAAAAACTGTTTTTT. This translates into CASRSGPNEKLFF.

This clonotype has more than one count but fewer than ten. The rearrangement uses TRBV11-2 and TRBJ2-3; TRBD2 matches 9 bases. Germline lookup yields CDR1 SGHAT and CDR2 FQNNGV. The CDR3 runs to 16 residues. Trimming took 1 base from V and 2 from J; bases not matched to a gene: 4. CDR3 sequence reads: CASSLGRLAATDTQYF. The CDR3 nucleotides read TGTGCCAGCAGCTTAGGGCGACTAGCGGCCACAGATACGCAGTATTTT. Based on the CDR3 plus reference TRBV11-2 and TRBJ2-3, the full variable domain is EAGVAQSPRYKIIEKRQSVAFWCNPISGHATLYWYQQILGQGPKLLIQFQNNGVVDDSQLPKDRFSAERLKGVDSTLKIQPAKLEDSAVYLCASSLGRLAATDTQYFGPGTRLTVL.